These 24 T cell receptor beta chains share one sample of origin, sequenced in a study of tumor-infiltrating lymphocytes in primary liver carcinoma. The roughly 19-33 mg bulk tissue piece was not sorted before simultaneous RNA and DNA extraction. A constant-region primer served to make TCR beta cDNA from about 0.45 ug total RNA. The TCR beta library was amplified through three nested multiplex PCR rounds in a modified ARM-PCR procedure. TRBV1-TRBV30 forward primers paired with a C-beta reverse primer were used in the first two PCR rounds, which ran around 10 cycles each. From the multiplex PCR reads, TCRdb called clonotypes with MiXCR, one entry per CDR3 protein. The sample records roughly 120,000 distinct CDR3 sequences, around 64% being singletons. The sample consisted of liver tumor tissue from sampling region 3. Subset meaning: tumor region T3, left-lateral pole. The receptors originated from a woman aged 60-75 years with primary liver carcinoma and hepatitis B virus infection.

V and J are TRBV28 and TRBJ2-7; no firm D call. The V and J ends lost 5 bases and 3 bases respectively, with 17 bases between them. CDR3 length: 15 amino acids. Germline-derived CDR1 and CDR2 are MDHEN and SYDVKM. The CDR3, as DNA: TGTGCCAGCAGTGCCATAGGTTCCCTGATCTACGAGCAGTACTTC. The encoded protein is CASSAIGSLIYEQYF.

About this clonotype: A much larger clone lies one base from this, so it may be a read error. The chain combines TRBV28 with TRBJ2-1; 14 bases align to TRBD2. Germline V gene sequence: CDR1 MDHEN, CDR2 SYDVKM. This CDR3 region has 17 residues. CDR3 DNA sequence: TGTGTCAGCAGAGAAAACCCGGGACTAGCGGGAGTGGTTGAGCAGTTCTTC. Amino acids: CVSRENPGLAGVVEQFF.

This clonotype occurred many times. The chain uses TRBV6-5 and TRBJ1-2; D might be TRBD1 (5 bases). The CDR3 is 15 residues long. Trimming pared 2 bases from V and 3 bases from J, leaving 13 bases between. CDR1 is MNHEY and CDR2 is SVGAGI in the germline V gene. This CDR3 is CASSYTRQSYYGYTF. For the CDR3, the DNA is TGTGCCAGCAGTTACACCCGACAGTCGTACTATGGCTACACCTTC.

Comment on this clonotype: A read error may be the cause here, since a much bigger clone is one base away. The chain employs TRBV5-4 and TRBJ2-7; D perhaps matches TRBD2 (6 bases). The CDR3 contains 14 residues. Germline V gene lookup returns CDR1 SGHNT and CDR2 YYREEE (reference sequence). This CDR3 reads CAGSPDGSSNEQYF. In nucleotides, the CDR3 is TGTGCCGGCAGCCCAGACGGGAGTTCGAACGAGCAGTACTTC.

Of note for this clonotype: The conserved final phenylalanine or tryptophan is absent from the CDR3, which likely points to a read error. This chain joins TRBV6-6 and TRBJ1-5; possible D gene TRBD1, 5 bases. Per germline, CDR1 MNHNY and CDR2 SVGAGI (reference sequence). The CDR3 contains 18 residues. Here the CDR3 reads CTSSYSPELGGINQPQHY. As DNA, the CDR3 is TGTACCAGCAGTTACTCGCCGGAACTCGGGGGGATCAATCAGCCCCAGCATTAT.

By share, this clonotype counts as medium-sized. The chain couples TRBV6-5 to TRBJ2-3, with 9 positions matching TRBD2. The V gene end was trimmed by 10 bases and the J gene end by 2 bases; junction bases not matched to a gene: 7. Germline values: CDR1 MNHEY, CDR2 SVGAGI. This CDR3 contains 14 residues. CDR3 DNA sequence: TGTGCCACTGGAGCTAGCGGGGCCACAGATACGCAGTATTTT. It specifies CATGASGATDTQYF.

This clonotype turned up a few times. The chain uses TRBV7-9 and TRBJ2-3; 12 nucleotides line up with TRBD2. The CDR3 runs 14 residues. Germline trimming cut 7 bases from V and 5 bases from J; bases unmatched to any gene: 4. The germline CDR1 and CDR2 sequences are SEHNR and FQNEAQ (reference sequence). The CDR3 loop reads CASTLGLAGDTQYF. The CDR3 DNA sequence: TGTGCCAGCACCCTGGGACTAGCGGGAGATACGCAGTATTTT.

At least ten counts were recorded for this clonotype. V is TRBV10-2 and J is TRBJ2-1; possible D gene TRBD2, 5 bases. The V end lost 0 bases, the J end lost 6 bases, and 9 bases lay between the germline ends. The CDR3 loop spans 14 amino acids. From germline, CDR1 is WSHSY and CDR2 SAAADI. The CDR3 is CASSESVSGNEQFF. CDR3 bases: TGCGCCAGCAGTGAGTCAGTGAGCGGCAATGAGCAGTTCTTC.

V usage is TRBV6-1 and J usage is TRBJ2-7; D remains ambiguous. Trimming took 7 bases from V and 8 from J, leaving 15 bases between them. CDR1 is MNHNS, CDR2 SASEGT, per germline. The CDR3 loop spans 12 amino acids. The CDR3: CASKGSPDKQYF. The CDR3 nucleotides are TGTGCCAGCAAAGGGTCCCCCGACAAGCAGTACTTC.

This clonotype was seen just once. The CDR3 does not end in the conserved phenylalanine or tryptophan, so this is likely a read error. This chain links TRBV29-1 with TRBJ2-1; 9 bases line up with TRBD2. CDR1 is SQVTM, CDR2 ANQGSEA, per germline. The CDR3 totals 14 residues. V shed 6 bases and J 5 bases; nucleotides not matched to a gene: 8. CDR3 sequence reads: CSVVAGTSHNEQFS. The CDR3 coding sequence is TGCAGCGTCGTAGCCGGGACTAGCCACAATGAGCAGTTCTCC.

The chain has TRBV2 and TRBJ1-5; the D is unclear. CDR3 length equals 14 residues. V was cut by 1 base and J by 3 bases, with 7 bases left in between. CDR1 SNHLY and CDR2 FYNNEI come from the germline V gene. The CDR3 DNA reads TGTGCCAGCAGTGAAGGGGTGTACAATCAGCCCCAGCATTTT. It is translated as CASSEGVYNQPQHF. Full variable domain (remainder filled in from reference TRBV2 and TRBJ1-5): EPEVTQTPSHQVTQMGQEVILRCVPISNHLYFYWYRQILGQKVEFLVSFYNNEISEKSEIFDDQFSVERPDGSNFTLKIRSTKLEDSAMYFCASSEGVYNQPQHFGDGTRLSIL.

The sample holds a few counts of this clonotype. The rearrangement uses TRBV7-9 and TRBJ2-7, with D possibly being TRBD1 (5 bases). This CDR3 has 14 residues. V gave up 2 bases and J gave up 2 bases, with 10 bases separating them. CDR1 and CDR2 from the germline V gene are SEHNR and FQNEAQ (reference sequence). The CDR3 protein is CASSLSGLAYEQYF. In DNA, the CDR3 is TGTGCCAGCAGCTTATCAGGGTTGGCCTACGAGCAGTACTTC.

The V gene is TRBV2, the J gene TRBJ2-2, with 8 bases aligning to TRBD1. This CDR3 is 16 amino acids long. Germline V gene lookup returns CDR1 SNHLY and CDR2 FYNNEI. V was clipped by 5 bases and J by 1 base; unmatched bases: 6. The CDR3 bases are TGTGCCAGCAGTTTTCGACAGGGGCTGAACACCGGGGAGCTGTTTTTT. Translated: CASSFRQGLNTGELFF.

Note on this clonotype: Given a much more abundant clone one base away, this may be a read error. The chain has TRBV6-1 and TRBJ1-5; no reliable D call. V was shortened by 6 bases and J by 5 bases, with 11 bases between the two germline ends. Germline CDR1 MNHNS, CDR2 SASEGT. The CDR3 consists of 13 residues. The CDR3 nucleotides read TGTGCCAGCAGAAAAGGGAGATATCAGCCCCAGCATTTT. Amino acids: CASRKGRYQPQHF.

As concerns this clonotype: A much more abundant neighbour one base away suggests this may be a read error. The chain recombines TRBV5-1 with TRBJ2-3, with a tentative D call TRBD1 (6 bases). This CDR3 has 14 residues. CDR1 and CDR2 (germline): SGHRS, YFSETQ. CDR3 loop: CAGSFWGPKDTQYF. DNA for the CDR3: TGCGCCGGCAGCTTTTGGGGGCCTAAAGATACGCAGTATTTT. The whole variable domain, remainder taken from reference TRBV5-1 and TRBJ2-3, is KAGVTQTPRYLIKTRGQQVTLSCSPISGHRSVSWYQQTPGQGLQFLFEYFSETQRNKGNFPGRFSGRQFSNSRSEMNVSTLELGDSALYLCAGSFWGPKDTQYFGPGTRLTVL.

This clonotype was counted many times. CDR3 coding DNA: TGTGCCAGCAGTTTTTATAGGGAGGGCCCGGACATTCAGTACTTC. Encoded protein: CASSFYREGPDIQYF. The chain joins TRBV28 to TRBJ2-4; 7 nucleotides agree with TRBD2. With 3 bases clipped from V and 8 bases from J, the junction kept 10 bases outside the gene matches. Germline V gives CDR1 MDHEN, CDR2 SYDVKM. The CDR3 has 15 amino acids.

The chain recombines TRBV29-1 with TRBJ2-1; the D is unclear. Germline CDR1 is SQVTM and CDR2 is ANQGSEA. The length of the CDR3 is 17 residues. V was cut by 0 bases and J by 3 bases, with 18 bases left in between. CDR3 sequence (DNA): TGCAGCGTTGAAGAGGCTGGGTACTTCTACAACTACAATGAGCAGTTCTTC. This sequence encodes CSVEEAGYFYNYNEQFF.

As concerns this clonotype: Its ends do not fully match the called genes, so a read error is possible. The rearrangement uses TRBV12-3 or TRBV12-4 and TRBJ1-6; D is unresolved. CDR3 length: 14 residues. Written as DNA, the CDR3 is TGTCCCAGGAGTTCACGTGGGCAGAATTCACCCCTCCACTTT. The encoded protein is CPRSSRGQNSPLHF.

A remark on this clonotype: Germline and junction disagree at one end, which may indicate a read error. V usage is TRBV5-6 and J usage is TRBJ2-7; 7 bases fit TRBD2. This CDR3 spans 16 amino acids. Germline V lookup: CDR1 SGHDT, CDR2 YYEEEE. The CDR3 sequence is CANSLLGRSGTYEQYF. The CDR3 nucleotides read TGTGCCAACAGCTTGTTGGGCCGGAGCGGGACCTACGAGCAATACTTC.

With respect to this clonotype: A read error may be the cause here, since a much bigger clone is one base away. The V gene is TRBV10-2, the J gene TRBJ2-7; D is undetermined. CDR1 WSHSY and CDR2 SAAADI come from the germline V gene. This CDR3 contains 14 residues. Written as DNA, the CDR3 is TGCGCCGGCAGCCGTGAGGCCTATGGGTGGGAGCAGTACTTC. This encodes CAGSREAYGWEQYF.

In the case of this clonotype: At one end the junction does not follow the germline gene, possibly because of a read error. The chain carries TRBV5-1 and TRBJ2-3; D uncertain. The CDR3 consists of 12 residues. Germline V CDR1 and CDR2: SGHRS, YFSETQ. CDR3 in DNA: TGCGCCAGCAGCTTCGCCACAGATGCGCAGTATTTT. Translation: CASSFATDAQYF.

This chain joins TRBV7-9 and TRBJ1-5, with D tentatively TRBD1 (6 bases). The V end lost 1 base, the J end lost 3 bases, and 13 bases lay between the germline ends. The germline CDR1 and CDR2 sequences are SEHNR and FQNEAQ (reference sequence). The CDR3 extends over 16 amino acids. In DNA form, the CDR3 reads TGTGCCAGCAGCTTAGGAACAGGGAGTGACAATCAGCCCCAGCATTTT. Translation gives CASSLGTGSDNQPQHF.

Points on this clonotype: Compared with germline, one end of the junction differs, possibly owing to a read error. The chain uses TRBV6-6 and TRBJ1-6; D is unclear. The germline V gene encodes CDR1 MNHNY and CDR2 SVGAGI (reference sequence). This CDR3 has 14 amino acids. The CDR3 is CTTVVDTNNSPLHF. In DNA, the CDR3 is TGTACCACGGTCGTAGACACCAATAATTCGCCCCTCCACTTT.

About this clonotype itself: One junction end does not reproduce the germline sequence, and a read error may be involved. The chain joins TRBV7-9 to TRBJ2-1; D perhaps matches TRBD2 (5 bases). This CDR3 contains 16 residues. Germline V gives CDR1 SEHNR, CDR2 FQNEAQ (reference sequence). The CDR3 region is CASSLSSVVAGIEHFF. The CDR3 bases are TGTGCCAGCAGCTTATCATCGGTGGTGGCCGGGATTGAGCACTTCTTC.